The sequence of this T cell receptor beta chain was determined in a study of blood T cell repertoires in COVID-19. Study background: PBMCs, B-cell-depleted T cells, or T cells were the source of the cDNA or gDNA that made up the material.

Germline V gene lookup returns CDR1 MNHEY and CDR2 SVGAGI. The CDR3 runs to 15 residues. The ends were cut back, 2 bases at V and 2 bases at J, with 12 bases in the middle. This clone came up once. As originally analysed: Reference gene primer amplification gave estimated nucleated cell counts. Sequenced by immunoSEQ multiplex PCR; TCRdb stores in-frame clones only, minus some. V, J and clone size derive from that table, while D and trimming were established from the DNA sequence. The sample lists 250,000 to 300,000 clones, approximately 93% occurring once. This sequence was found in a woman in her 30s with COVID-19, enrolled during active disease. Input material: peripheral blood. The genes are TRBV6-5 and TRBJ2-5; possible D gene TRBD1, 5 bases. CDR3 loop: CASSYNPGKQETQYF. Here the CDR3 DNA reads TGTGCCAGCAGTTACAACCCAGGGAAGCAAGAGACCCAGTACTTC.